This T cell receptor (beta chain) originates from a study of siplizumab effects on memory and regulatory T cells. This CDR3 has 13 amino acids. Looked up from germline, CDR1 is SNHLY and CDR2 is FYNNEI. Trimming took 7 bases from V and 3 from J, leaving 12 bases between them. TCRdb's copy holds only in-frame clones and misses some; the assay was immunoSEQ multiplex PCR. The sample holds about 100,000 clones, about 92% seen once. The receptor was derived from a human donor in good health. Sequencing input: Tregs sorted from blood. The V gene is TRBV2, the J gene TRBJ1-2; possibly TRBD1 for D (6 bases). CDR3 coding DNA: TGTGCCAGCAACATCCGGACAGACTATGGCTACACCTTC. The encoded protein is CASNIRTDYGYTF.